The entry below gives a single T cell receptor (beta chain) sequence along with its context. Germline assignment: CDR1 MDHEN and CDR2 SYDVKM. The V gene lost 4 bases and the J gene lost 5 bases, with 14 bases spanning the gap. CDR3 size: 14 residues. This entry is derived from a study of blood T cells in healthy people across ages. Turning to the study itself: With template switching, about one barcoded beta molecule was captured per two T cells.

A second PCR, run for about 7 to 11 cycles, used a sample-barcoded 5' primer plus a J-beta primer mix. Template switching added a 12-random-nucleotide identifier to every cDNA molecule. TCRdb re-called the 5' RACE reads with MiXCR, one entry per CDR3 protein. The data hold some 760,000 distinct CDR3 sequences, with around a quarter observed a single time. The data were also submitted as part of a second study, on T cells of mothers and their children.

The receptor was derived from a boy aged 5 to 17 in good health. V is TRBV28 and J is TRBJ2-5; tentative D call: TRBD2 (6 bases). The specimen sequenced was blood. CDR3 nucleotide sequence: TGTGCCAGCAGTTGGCGGGAAGGATATGAGACCCAGTACTTC. It codes for CASSWREGYETQYF.